This T cell receptor (beta chain) was obtained from a study of CD8 T cells in ankylosing spondylitis. Libraries for TCR beta were made by quantitative 5'-RACE with molecular barcodes. TCRdb processed the 5' RACE reads anew with MiXCR; each CDR3 protein has one entry. This table has over 100,000 distinct CDR3 sequences, over 9.5% appearing once. The sample holds many counts of this clonotype. CDR1 and CDR2 (germline): SGHDT, YYEEEE. The V and J ends lost 1 base and 4 bases respectively, with 9 bases between them. The CDR3 spans 15 residues. V usage is TRBV5-6 and J usage is TRBJ2-6; D call uncertain. Sequencing input: blood, either unsorted or a sorted T cell fraction (not recorded which). This receptor was identified in a female donor with ankylosing spondylitis or in good health (not recorded which). The CDR3 nucleotides are TGTGCCAGCAGCTTGATCCCCACCGGGGCCAACGTCCTGACTTTC. It translates to CASSLIPTGANVLTF.